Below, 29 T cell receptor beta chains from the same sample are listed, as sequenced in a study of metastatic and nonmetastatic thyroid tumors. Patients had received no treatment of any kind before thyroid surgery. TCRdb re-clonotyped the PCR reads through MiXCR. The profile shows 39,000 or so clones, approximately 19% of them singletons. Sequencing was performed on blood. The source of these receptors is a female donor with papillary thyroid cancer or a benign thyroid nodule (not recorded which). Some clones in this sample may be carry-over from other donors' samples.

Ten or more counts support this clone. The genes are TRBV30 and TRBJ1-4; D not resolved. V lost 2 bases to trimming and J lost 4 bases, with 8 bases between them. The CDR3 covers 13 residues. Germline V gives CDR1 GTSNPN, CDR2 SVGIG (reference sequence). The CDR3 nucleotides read TGTGCCTGGAGTACCAAGGTTAATGAAAAACTGTTTTTT. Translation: CAWSTKVNEKLFF.

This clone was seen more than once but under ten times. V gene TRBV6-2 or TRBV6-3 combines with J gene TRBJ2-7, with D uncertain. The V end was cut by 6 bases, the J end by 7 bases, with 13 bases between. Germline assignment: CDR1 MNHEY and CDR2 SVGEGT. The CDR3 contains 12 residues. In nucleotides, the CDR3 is TGTGCCAGCAGCCTCCTTGCTGGTGAGCAGTACTTC. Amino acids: CASSLLAGEQYF.

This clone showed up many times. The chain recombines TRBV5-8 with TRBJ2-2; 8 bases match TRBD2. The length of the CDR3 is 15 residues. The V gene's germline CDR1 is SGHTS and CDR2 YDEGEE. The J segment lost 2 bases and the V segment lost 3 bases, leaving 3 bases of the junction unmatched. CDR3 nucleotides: TGTGCCAGCAGCTATCGGGGGGGCAACACCGGGGAGCTGTTTTTT. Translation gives CASSYRGGNTGELFF. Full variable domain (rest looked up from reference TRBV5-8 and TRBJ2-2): EAGVTQSPTHLIKTRGQQATLRCSPISGHTSVYWYQQALGLGLQFLLWYDEGEERNRGNFPPRFSGRQFPNYSSELNVNALELEDSALYLCASSYRGGNTGELFFGEGSRLTVL.

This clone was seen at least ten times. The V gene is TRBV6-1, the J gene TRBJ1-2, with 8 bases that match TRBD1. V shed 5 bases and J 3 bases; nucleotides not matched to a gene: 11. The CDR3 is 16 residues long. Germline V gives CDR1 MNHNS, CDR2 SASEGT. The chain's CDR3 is CASSSPLQQGDYGYTF. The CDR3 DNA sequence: TGTGCCAGCAGTTCTCCCTTGCAACAGGGGGACTATGGCTACACCTTC.

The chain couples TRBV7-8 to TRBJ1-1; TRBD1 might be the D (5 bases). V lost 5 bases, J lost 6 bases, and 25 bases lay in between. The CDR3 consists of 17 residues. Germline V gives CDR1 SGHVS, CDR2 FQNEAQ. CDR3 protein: CASSLGGAAILGAEAFF. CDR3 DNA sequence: TGTGCCAGCAGCCTGGGTGGGGCGGCTATATTAGGGGCTGAAGCTTTCTTT.

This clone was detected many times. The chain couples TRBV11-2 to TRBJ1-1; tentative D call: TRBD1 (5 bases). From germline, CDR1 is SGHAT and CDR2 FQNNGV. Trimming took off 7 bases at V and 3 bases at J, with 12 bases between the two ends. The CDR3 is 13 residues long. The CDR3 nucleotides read TGTGCCAGCACACGGGACGGATACACTGAAGCTTTCTTT. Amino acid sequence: CASTRDGYTEAFF.

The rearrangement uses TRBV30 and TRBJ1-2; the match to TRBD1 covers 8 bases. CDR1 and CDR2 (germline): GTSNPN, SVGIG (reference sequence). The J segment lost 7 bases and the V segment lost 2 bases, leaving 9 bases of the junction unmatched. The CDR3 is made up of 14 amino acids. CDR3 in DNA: TGTGCCTGGAGTCCCTACCGAGGGACAGGTGGCTACACCTTC. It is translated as CAWSPYRGTGGYTF.

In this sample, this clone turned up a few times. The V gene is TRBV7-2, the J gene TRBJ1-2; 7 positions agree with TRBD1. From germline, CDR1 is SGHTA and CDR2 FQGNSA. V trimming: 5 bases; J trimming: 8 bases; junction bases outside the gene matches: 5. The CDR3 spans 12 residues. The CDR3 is CASSQGTAGYTF. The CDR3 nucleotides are TGTGCCAGCAGCCAGGGGACAGCGGGCTACACCTTC.

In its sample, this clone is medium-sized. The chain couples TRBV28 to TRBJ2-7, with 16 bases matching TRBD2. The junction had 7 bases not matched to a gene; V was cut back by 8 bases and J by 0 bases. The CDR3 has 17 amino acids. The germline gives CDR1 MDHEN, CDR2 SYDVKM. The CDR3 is CASETGTSGRASYEQYF. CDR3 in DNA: TGTGCCAGCGAAACCGGGACTAGCGGGAGGGCCTCCTACGAGCAGTACTTC.

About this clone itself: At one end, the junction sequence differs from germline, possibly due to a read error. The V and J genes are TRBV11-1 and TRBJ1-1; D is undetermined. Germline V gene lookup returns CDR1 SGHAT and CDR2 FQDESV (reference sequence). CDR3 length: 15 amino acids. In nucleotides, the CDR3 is TGCGCCAGCAGCCACTGGGATCTCATGAACACTGAAGCTTTCTTT. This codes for CASSHWDLMNTEAFF.

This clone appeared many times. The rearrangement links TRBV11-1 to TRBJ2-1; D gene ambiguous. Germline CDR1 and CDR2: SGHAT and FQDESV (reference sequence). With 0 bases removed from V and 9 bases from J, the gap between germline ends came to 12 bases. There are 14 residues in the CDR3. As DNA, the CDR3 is TGTGCCAGCAGCTTAGCGCCATCCAGGAGTGAGCAGTTCTTC. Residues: CASSLAPSRSEQFF.

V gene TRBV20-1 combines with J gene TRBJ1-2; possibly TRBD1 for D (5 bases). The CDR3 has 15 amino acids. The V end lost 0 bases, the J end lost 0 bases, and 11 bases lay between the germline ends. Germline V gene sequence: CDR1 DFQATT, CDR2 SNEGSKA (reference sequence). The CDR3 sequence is CSARDGRQPNYGYTF. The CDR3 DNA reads TGCAGTGCTAGAGATGGGAGACAGCCTAACTATGGCTACACCTTC.

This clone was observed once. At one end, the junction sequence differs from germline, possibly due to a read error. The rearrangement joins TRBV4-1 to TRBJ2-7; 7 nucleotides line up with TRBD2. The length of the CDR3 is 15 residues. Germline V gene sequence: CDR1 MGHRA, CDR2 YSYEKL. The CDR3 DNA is TGCGCCAGCAGCCAAACTCTAGCGGCACGCTACGAGAAGTACTTC. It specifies CASSQTLAARYEKYF.

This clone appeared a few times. The CDR3 here is CASSRTGDSNQPQHF. The CDR3 nucleotides read TGTGCCAGTAGTCGTACAGGAGATAGCAATCAGCCCCAGCATTTT. The gene calls are TRBV19 and TRBJ1-5, with D possibly TRBD1 on 5 matching bases. V was cut by 5 bases and J by 0 bases, with 11 bases left in between. The CDR3 contains 15 residues. Germline V gene lookup returns CDR1 LNHDA and CDR2 SQIVND (reference sequence).

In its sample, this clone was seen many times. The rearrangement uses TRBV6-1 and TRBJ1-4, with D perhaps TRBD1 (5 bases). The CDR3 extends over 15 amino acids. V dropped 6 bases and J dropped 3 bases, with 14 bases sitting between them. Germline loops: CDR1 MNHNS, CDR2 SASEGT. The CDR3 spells CASSSLGGPNEKLFF. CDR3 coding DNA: TGTGCCAGCAGCTCTCTGGGGGGTCCTAATGAAAAACTGTTTTTT.

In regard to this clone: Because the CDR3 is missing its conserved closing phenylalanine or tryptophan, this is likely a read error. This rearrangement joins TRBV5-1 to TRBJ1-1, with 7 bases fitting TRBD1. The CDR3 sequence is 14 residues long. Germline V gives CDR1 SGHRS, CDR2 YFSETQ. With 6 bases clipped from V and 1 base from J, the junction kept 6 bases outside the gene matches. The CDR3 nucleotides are TGCGCCAGCACCCCGGGACAGACGAACACTGAAGCTTTCTCT. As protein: CASTPGQTNTEAFS.

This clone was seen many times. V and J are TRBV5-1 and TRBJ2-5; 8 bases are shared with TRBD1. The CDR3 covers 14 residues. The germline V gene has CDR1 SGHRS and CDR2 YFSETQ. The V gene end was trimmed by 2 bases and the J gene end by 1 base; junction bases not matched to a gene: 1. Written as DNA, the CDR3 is TGCGCCAGCAGCTTAGGACAGGGCCAAGAGACCCAGTACTTC. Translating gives CASSLGQGQETQYF.

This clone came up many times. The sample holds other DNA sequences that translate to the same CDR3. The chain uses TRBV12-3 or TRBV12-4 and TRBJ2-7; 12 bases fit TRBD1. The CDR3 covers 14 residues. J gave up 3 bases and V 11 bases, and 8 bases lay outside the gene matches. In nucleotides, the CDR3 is TGTGCCGGCACCCGGGACAGGGGGCTCTACGAGCAGTACTTC. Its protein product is CAGTRDRGLYEQYF.

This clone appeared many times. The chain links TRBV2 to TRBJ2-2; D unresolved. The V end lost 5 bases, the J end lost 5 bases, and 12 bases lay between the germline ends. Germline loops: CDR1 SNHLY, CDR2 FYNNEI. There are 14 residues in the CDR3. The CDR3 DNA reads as TGTGCCAGCAGTACAATAGCTGGAACCGGGGAGCTGTTTTTT. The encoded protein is CASSTIAGTGELFF.

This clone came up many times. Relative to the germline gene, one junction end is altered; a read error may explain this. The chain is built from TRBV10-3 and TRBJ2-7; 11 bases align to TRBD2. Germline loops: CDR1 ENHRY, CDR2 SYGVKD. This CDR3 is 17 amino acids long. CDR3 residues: CAISESWGTSGPYERYF. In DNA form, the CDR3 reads TGTGCCATCAGTGAGTCTTGGGGGACTAGCGGACCATACGAGCGGTACTTC.

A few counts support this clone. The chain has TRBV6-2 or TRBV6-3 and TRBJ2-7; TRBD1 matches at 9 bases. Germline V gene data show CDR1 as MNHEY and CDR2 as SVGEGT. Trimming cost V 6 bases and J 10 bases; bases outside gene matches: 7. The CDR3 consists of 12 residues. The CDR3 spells CASRQDRGEQYF. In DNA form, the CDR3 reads TGTGCCAGCAGACAGGACAGGGGAGAACAGTACTTC.

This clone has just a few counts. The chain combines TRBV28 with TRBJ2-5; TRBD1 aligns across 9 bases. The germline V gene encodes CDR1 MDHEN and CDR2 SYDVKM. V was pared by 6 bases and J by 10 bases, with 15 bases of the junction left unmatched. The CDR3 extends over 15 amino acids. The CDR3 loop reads CASRLQGAPKENQYF. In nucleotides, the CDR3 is TGTGCCAGCAGACTACAGGGGGCTCCGAAAGAAAACCAGTACTTC. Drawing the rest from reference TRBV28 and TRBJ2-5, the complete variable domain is DVKVTQSSRYLVKRTGEKVFLECVQDMDHENMFWYRQDPGLGLRLIYFSYDVKMKEKGDIPEGYSVSREKKERFSLILESASTNQTSMYLCASRLQGAPKENQYFGPGTRLLVL.

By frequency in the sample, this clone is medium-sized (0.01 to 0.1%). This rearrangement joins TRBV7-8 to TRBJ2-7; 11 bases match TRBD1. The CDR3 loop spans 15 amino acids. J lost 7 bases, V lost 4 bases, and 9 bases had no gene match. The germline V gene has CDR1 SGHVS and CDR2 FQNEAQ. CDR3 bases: TGTGCCAGCAGCTCGACGGGACAGGGGGAGACGGAGCAGTACTTC. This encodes CASSSTGQGETEQYF.

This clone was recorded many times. The CDR3 DNA is TGTGCCAGCAGCTTAGTAAGGGGGAGCTATGGCTACACCTTC. This translates into CASSLVRGSYGYTF. V usage is TRBV7-2 and J usage is TRBJ1-2; maybe TRBD1 (6 bases). The CDR3 runs 14 residues. Trimming removed 1 base at V and 4 bases at J, with 10 bases between. Germline V gene sequence: CDR1 SGHTA, CDR2 FQGNSA.

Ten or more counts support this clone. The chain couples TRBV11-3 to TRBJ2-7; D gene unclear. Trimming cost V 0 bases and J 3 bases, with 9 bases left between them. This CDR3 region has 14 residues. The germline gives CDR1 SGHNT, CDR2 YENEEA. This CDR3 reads CASSLDRVSYEQYF. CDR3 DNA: TGTGCCAGCAGCTTAGATCGGGTTAGCTACGAGCAGTACTTC. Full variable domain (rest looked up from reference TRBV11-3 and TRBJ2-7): EAGVVQSPRYKIIEKKQPVAFWCNPISGHNTLYWYLQNLGQGPELLIRYENEEAVDDSQLPKDRFSAERLKGVDSTLKIQPAELGDSAVYLCASSLDRVSYEQYFGPGTRLTVT.

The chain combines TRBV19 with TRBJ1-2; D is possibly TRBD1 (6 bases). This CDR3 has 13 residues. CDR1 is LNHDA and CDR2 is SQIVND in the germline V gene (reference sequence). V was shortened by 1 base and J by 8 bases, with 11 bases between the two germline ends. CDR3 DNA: TGTGCCAGTAGTATAGGTCCAGGGGACGGCTACACCTTC. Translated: CASSIGPGDGYTF.

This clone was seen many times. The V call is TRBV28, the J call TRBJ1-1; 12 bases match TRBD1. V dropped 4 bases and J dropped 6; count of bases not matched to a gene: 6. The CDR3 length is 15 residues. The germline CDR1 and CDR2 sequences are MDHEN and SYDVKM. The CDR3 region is CASSSPRDRGPEAFF. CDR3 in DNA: TGTGCCAGCAGTTCCCCCCGGGACAGGGGGCCTGAAGCTTTCTTT. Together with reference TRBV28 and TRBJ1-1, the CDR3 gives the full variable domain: DVKVTQSSRYLVKRTGEKVFLECVQDMDHENMFWYRQDPGLGLRLIYFSYDVKMKEKGDIPEGYSVSREKKERFSLILESASTNQTSMYLCASSSPRDRGPEAFFGQGTRLTVV.

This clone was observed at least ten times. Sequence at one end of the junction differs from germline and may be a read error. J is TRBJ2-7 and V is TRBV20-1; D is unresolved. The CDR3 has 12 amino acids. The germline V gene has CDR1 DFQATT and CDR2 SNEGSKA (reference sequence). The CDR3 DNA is TGCAGTGCAAGAGATAGCTCCTACGAGCAGTACTTC. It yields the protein CSARDSSYEQYF.

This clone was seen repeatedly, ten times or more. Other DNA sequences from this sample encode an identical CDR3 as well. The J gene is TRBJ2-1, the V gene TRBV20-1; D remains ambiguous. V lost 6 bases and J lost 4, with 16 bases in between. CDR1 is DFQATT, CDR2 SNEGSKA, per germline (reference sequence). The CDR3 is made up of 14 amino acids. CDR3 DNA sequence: TGCAGTGCCCCCCCGTTGGGTAATTACAATGAGCAGTTCTTC. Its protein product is CSAPPLGNYNEQFF.